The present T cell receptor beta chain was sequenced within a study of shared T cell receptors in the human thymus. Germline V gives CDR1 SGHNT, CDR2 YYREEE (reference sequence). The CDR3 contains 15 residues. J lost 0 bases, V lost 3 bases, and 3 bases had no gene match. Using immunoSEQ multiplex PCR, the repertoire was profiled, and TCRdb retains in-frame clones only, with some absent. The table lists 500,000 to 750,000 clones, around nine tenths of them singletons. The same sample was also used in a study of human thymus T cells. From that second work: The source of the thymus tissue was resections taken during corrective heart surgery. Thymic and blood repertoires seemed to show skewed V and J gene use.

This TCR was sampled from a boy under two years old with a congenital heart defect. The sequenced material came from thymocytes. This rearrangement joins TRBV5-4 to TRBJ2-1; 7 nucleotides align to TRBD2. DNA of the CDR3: TGTGCCAGCAGCTCCAGCGGGATCTCCTACAATGAGCAGTTCTTC. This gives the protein CASSSSGISYNEQFF.